The rows below give T cell receptor beta chains drawn from one sample of a study of shared clonotypes between healthy human individuals. TCRdb keeps only in-frame clones here, not all; method: immunoSEQ multiplex PCR. The data contain roughly 1 million clones, about 75% of them singletons. Source material: memory CD4+ T cells sorted from blood. The receptors were sampled from a man younger than 30 in good health. CDR3s include the opening cysteine and the closing phenylalanine or tryptophan. A D gene is named only where the DNA matches it firmly. Clone size is given for some rows only: seen once, a few or many times, or a class if the clone is expanded.

j_call | clone_size | v_call | d_call | cdr3_nt | cdr3_aa
TRBJ1-3 | - | TRBV19 | - | TGTGCCAGTAGTATAGTCCACTCTGGAAACACCATATATTTT | CASSIVHSGNTIYF
TRBJ2-5 | few | TRBV11-2 | - | TGTGCCAGCAGCTTAGACCAGTTTGGGCGGGAGACCCAGTACTTC | CASSLDQFGRETQYF
TRBJ1-1 | many | TRBV6-5 | TRBD1 | TGTGCCAGCAGTATAAGCACAGGGGACACTGAAGCTTTCTTT | CASSISTGDTEAFF
TRBJ1-2 | once | TRBV29-1 | - | TGCAGCGTGACTGACGCGAACTATGGCTACACCTTC | CSVTDANYGYTF
TRBJ1-1 | - | TRBV18 | TRBD1 | TGTGCCAGCTCACCGACAGGGAAAGGCACTGAAGCTTTCTTT | CASSPTGKGTEAFF
TRBJ1-4 | many | TRBV6-5 | - | TGTGCCAGCAGTTACGACGGACAGAGGGGGAAACTGTTTTTT | CASSYDGQRGKLFF
TRBJ2-7 | - | TRBV5-1 | - | TGCGCCAGCAGCGGCGGGACAGCATGGGAAGGGCAGTACTTC | CASSGGTAWEGQYF
TRBJ2-7 | - | TRBV6-6 | - | TGTGCCAGCAGTCACGGGCGTTTCGACGAGCAGTACTTC | CASSHGRFDEQYF
TRBJ2-1 | - | TRBV28 | - | TGTGCCAGTGGACGGGGATACAATGAGCAGTTCTTC | CASGRGYNEQFF
TRBJ2-1 | - | TRBV11-2 | TRBD1 | TGTGCCAGCAGCCCTGGGGACAGGTTAGCCAATGAGCAGTTCTTC | CASSPGDRLANEQFF
TRBJ2-5 | - | TRBV4-1 | TRBD1 | TGCGCCAGCAGCCAGGGGACAGTACAAGAGACCCAGTACTTC | CASSQGTVQETQYF
TRBJ2-4 | many | TRBV28 | TRBD2 | TGTGCCAGCTGGGAGCGGGGGGCCAAAAACATTCAGTACTTC | CASWERGAKNIQYF
TRBJ1-5 | few | TRBV7-2 | - | TGTGCCAGCAGCTTAGGATTTATCAACAATCAGCCCCAGCATTTT | CASSLGFINNQPQHF
TRBJ1-4 | - | TRBV4-1 | - | TGCGCCAGCAGCCAAGGGCTAGCAGAATATAATGAAAAACTGTTTTTT | CASSQGLAEYNEKLFF
TRBJ2-1 | few | TRBV5-8 | - | TGTGCCAGCAGCTTGTTGTTTGAGCAGTTCTTC | CASSLLFEQFF
TRBJ2-7 | - | TRBV7-9 | - | TGTGCCAGCAGCCCCGGGGGCGCTGCCTACGAGCAGTACTTC | CASSPGGAAYEQYF
TRBJ2-7 | - | TRBV10-3 | - | TGTGCCATCAGCAGATCTTCGGGACAATCGAACGAGCAGTACTTC | CAISRSSGQSNEQYF
TRBJ2-1 | - | TRBV18 | TRBD2 | TGTGCCAGCTCGCCTAGCGGGGGGGCAGGCAATGAGCAGTTCTTC | CASSPSGGAGNEQFF
TRBJ2-4 | many | TRBV14 | TRBD1 | TGTGCCAGCAGCTCCACCTATTGGGACAGAAACATTCAGTACTTC | CASSSTYWDRNIQYF
TRBJ2-5 | - | TRBV27 | - | TGTGCCAGCAGCCTAAATGGGGGCCCTCAGTACTTC | CASSLNGGPQYF
TRBJ1-5 | - | TRBV28 | - | TGTGCCAGCAGCTCTGGAGGGGGGCAGGTGGGCAATCAGCCCCAGCATTTT | CASSSGGGQVGNQPQHF
TRBJ2-5 | - | TRBV5-4 | - | TGTGCCAGCAGCTTGACCGGGGTCCCCCAAGAGACCCAGTACTTC | CASSLTGVPQETQYF
TRBJ2-7 | few | TRBV10-3 | TRBD1 | TGTGCCATCAGTGAGTCGATAAACAGGGGCGAGCAGTACTTC | CAISESINRGEQYF
TRBJ2-3 | - | TRBV5-6 | - | TGTGCCAGCAGCGACTCCACAGATACGCAGTATTTT | CASSDSTDTQYF
TRBJ2-7 | - | TRBV11-2 | - | TGTGCCAGCAGCTTAGAACCTCTGGAGCGCGCCTACGAGCAGTACTTC | CASSLEPLERAYEQYF
TRBJ2-3 | - | TRBV21-1 | - | TGTGCCAGCAGCCCCAGATGTAGCAGGCGAACAGATACGCAGTATTTT | CASSPRCSRRTDTQYF
TRBJ2-3 | once | TRBV28 | - | TGTGCCAGCAGTTTGGGAGCGCCCAGCACAGATACGCAGTATTTT | CASSLGAPSTDTQYF
TRBJ2-1 | - | TRBV30 | - | TGTGCCTGGAGTGTTGGAGGCAGTCCAAATGAGCAGTTCTTC | CAWSVGGSPNEQFF
TRBJ2-7 | - | TRBV5-6 | TRBD1 | TGTGCCAGCAGCTTTTACAGGGGGCTCGACGAGCAGTACTTC | CASSFYRGLDEQYF
TRBJ1-1 | - | TRBV9 | - | TGTGCCAGCAGCGTAGAGGGTGGGACTGAAGCTTTCTTT | CASSVEGGTEAFF
TRBJ1-2 | - | TRBV9 | - | TGTCCCGGGGGGGACCCCGGCAACTATGGCTACACCTTC | CPGGDPGNYGYTF